What follows describes a single T cell receptor beta chain. Its antigen is still unknown. Within one base of it there is no much larger clone, and no base qualities were kept. Different DNA sequences within this sample yield the same CDR3. The V end gives up 3 bases and the J end 3 bases, leaving 4 bases in the junction not matched to a gene. From the cysteine up to the phenylalanine, the CDR3 has a length of 14 residues. Just CDR3 DNA is preserved here, 42 bases in frame from base 1. The germline V gene (reference sequence) supplies CDR1 LNHNV and CDR2 YYDKDF. TCRbeta CDR3 regions were amplified from genomic DNA by means of the immunoSEQ Assay, a bias-controlled multiplex PCR. The paper's processing steps were these. Nucleated cell counts per sample were estimated from amplification of reference gene primers within the assay. Sequence reads were collapsed and filtered to measure the absolute abundance of every unique TCRbeta CDR3 rearrangement. For each sample, productive Simpson clonality was calculated by taking the square root of Simpson's diversity index across productive rearrangements. The clones in this table, taken by TCRdb from immuneACCESS, are in-frame only. Not every clone is retained; where verified, under half of the shortfall comes from an unresolved V gene, and the cause of the rest is unknown. V and J calls and clone size are copied from that table; D and trimming were computed from the DNA. For this sample the table gives fewer than 200,000 clones, of which about 80% were detected only once. The ten largest clones add up to over 15% of the sample.

The data belong to a study of blood T cell repertoires in COVID-19 (dated by TCRdb to the early 2020s). Study-wide context: Recovered participants in ImmuneRACE Cohort 3 were defined by two consecutive negative NP/OP PCR tests, clearance by a healthcare professional, or resolution of symptoms. Samples came from the ongoing ImmuneRACE study (first 160 participants) plus 1,254 subjects from 6 global collaborators. Sample metadata almost always included a de-identified subject ID, COVID-19 status, age in years and sex. Samples from collaborators originated in the United States, Italy and Spain and spanned both the acute and convalescent phases of COVID-19. The repertoires were released in a freely available public database meant as a resource for research on the immune response to SARS-CoV-2. Subjects who had been exposed to COVID-19, were actively infected with it, or had recovered from it provided the deeply sampled blood TCRbeta repertoires that made up the dataset. Where available, HLA class I and class II types were obtained from metadata supplied by the sample provider rather than from assay-based typing. The prospective study material was composed of cDNA or gDNA derived from T cells, B-cell-depleted T cells, or PBMCs. Broader findings and caveats from the paper: Clinical and demographic metadata were provided uncurated, with the amount varying by source and participant.

In the prospective study, participants were 18 to 89 years old, resided in about two dozen geographic areas of the United States, and were enrolled through a virtual design. In the prospective study, cohorts were assigned on the basis of participant-reported clinical history obtained from a screening survey and a study questionnaire. Each participant in the prospective study had whole blood, serum and a nasopharyngeal or oropharyngeal swab collected by mobile phlebotomists. Participants in the prospective study had the option to provide additional blood draws and questionnaires over a 2-month period. Before DNA extraction, blood samples from the prospective study were shipped at room temperature or frozen.

The sequenced sample consisted of PBMCs or T cells enriched from blood (not recorded which). This TCR came from a woman between 65 and 79 years old in a cohort exposed to, infected with or recovered from COVID-19 (not recorded which). This chain is built from TRBV15 and TRBJ2-7; the central 8 bases match TRBD2. CDR3 reads: CATSRGSGSYEQYF. The DNA sequence is given as TGTGCCACCAGCAGGGGGAGCGGGAGCTACGAGCAGTACTTC.